The sequence of this T cell receptor (beta chain) was determined in a study of cytomegalovirus exposure and HLA in healthy donors. Primers for the PCR totalled 60 Vbeta and 13 Jbeta. Produced via immunoSEQ multiplex PCR; TCRdb's table is partial and in-frame only. Of roughly 110,000 clones in the sample, about 68% are singletons; the top ten hold about 4.2%. The CDR3 extends over 14 amino acids. The V end was cut by 0 bases, the J end by 3 bases, with 8 bases between. CDR1 is MGHRA and CDR2 is YSYEKL in the germline V gene. The sequence derives from a woman in her forties in good health and CMV-seropositive. Sequences were obtained from PBMCs. The rearrangement joins TRBV4-1 to TRBJ1-1; tentatively, D is TRBD1 (5 bases). CDR3: CASSQDGHYTEAFF. The CDR3 DNA follows: TGCGCCAGCAGCCAAGATGGACACTACACTGAAGCTTTCTTT.